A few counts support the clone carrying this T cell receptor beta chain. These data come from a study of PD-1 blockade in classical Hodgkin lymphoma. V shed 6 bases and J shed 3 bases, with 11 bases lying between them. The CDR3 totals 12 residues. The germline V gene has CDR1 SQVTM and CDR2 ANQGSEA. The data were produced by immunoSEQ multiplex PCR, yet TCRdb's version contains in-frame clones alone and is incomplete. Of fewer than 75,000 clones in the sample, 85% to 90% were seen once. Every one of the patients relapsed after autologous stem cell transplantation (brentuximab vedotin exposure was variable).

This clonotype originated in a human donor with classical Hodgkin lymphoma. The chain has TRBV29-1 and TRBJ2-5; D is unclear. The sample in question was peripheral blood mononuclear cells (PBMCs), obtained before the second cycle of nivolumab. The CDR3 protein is CSVADTKETQYF. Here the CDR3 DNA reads TGCAGCGTGGCAGACACGAAAGAGACCCAGTACTTC.